This T cell receptor (beta chain) is drawn from a study of blood T cell repertoires in COVID-19. Germline V lookup: CDR1 SGHRS, CDR2 YFSETQ. Trimming left V 1 base short and J 4 bases short, with 11 bases between. The CDR3 extends over 14 amino acids. The repertoire was sequenced with immunoSEQ multiplex PCR; TCRdb's copy has only in-frame clones and lacks some. The sample holds 250,000 to 400,000 clones, around 88% seen once. The sequenced sample was peripheral blood. The chain is built from TRBV5-1 and TRBJ1-1; D ambiguous. The receptor comes from a woman aged 25 to 39 with COVID-19, enrolled during active disease. CDR3 in amino acids: CASSLIDPSTEAFF. CDR3 nucleotides: TGCGCCAGCAGCTTGATAGATCCTAGCACTGAAGCTTTCTTT. The full variable domain, rest sourced from reference TRBV5-1 and TRBJ1-1, is KAGVTQTPRYLIKTRGQQVTLSCSPISGHRSVSWYQQTPGQGLQFLFEYFSETQRNKGNFPGRFSGRQFSNSRSEMNVSTLELGDSALYLCASSLIDPSTEAFFGQGTRLTVV.